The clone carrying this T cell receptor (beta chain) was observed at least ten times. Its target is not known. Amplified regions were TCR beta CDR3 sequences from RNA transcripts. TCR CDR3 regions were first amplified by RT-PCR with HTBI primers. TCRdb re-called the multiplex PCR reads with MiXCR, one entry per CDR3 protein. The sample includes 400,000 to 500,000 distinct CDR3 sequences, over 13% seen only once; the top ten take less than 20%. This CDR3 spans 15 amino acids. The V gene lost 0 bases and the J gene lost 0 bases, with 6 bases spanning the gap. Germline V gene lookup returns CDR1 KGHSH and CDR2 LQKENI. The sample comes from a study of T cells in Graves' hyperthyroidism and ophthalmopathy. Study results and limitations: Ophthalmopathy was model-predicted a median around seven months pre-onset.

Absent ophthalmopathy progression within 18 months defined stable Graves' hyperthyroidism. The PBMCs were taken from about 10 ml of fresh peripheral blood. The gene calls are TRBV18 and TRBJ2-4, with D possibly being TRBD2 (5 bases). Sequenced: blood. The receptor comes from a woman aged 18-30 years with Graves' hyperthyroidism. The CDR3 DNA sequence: TGTGCCAGCTCACCACCGGCGGGAGCCAAAAACATTCAGTACTTC. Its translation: CASSPPAGAKNIQYF. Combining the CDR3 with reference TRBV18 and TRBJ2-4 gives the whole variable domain NAGVMQNPRHLVRRRGQEARLRCSPMKGHSHVYWYRQLPEEGLKFMVYLQKENIIDESGMPKERFSAEFPKEGPSILRIQQVVRGDSAAYFCASSPPAGAKNIQYFGAGTRLSVL.